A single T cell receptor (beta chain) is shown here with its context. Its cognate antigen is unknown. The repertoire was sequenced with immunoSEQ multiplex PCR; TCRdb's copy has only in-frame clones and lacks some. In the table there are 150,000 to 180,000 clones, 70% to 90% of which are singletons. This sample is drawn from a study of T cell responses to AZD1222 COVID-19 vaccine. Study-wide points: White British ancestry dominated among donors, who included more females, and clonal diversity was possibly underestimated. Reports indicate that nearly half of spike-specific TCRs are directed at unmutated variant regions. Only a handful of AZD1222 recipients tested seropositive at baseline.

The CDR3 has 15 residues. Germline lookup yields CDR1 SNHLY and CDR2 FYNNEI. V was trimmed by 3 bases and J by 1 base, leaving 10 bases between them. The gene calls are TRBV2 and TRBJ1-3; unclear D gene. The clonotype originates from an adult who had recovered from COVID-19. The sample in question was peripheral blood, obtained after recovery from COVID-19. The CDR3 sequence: CASSDYPGSGNTIYF. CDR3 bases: TGTGCCAGCAGTGACTACCCGGGTTCTGGAAACACCATATATTTT.